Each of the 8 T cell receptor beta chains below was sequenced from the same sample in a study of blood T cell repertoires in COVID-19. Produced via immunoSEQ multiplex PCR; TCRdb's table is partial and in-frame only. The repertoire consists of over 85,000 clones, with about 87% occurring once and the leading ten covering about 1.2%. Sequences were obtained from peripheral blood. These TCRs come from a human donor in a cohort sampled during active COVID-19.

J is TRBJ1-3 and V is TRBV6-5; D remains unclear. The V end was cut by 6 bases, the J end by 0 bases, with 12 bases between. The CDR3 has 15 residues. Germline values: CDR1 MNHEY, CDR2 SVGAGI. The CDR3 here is CASSYTSSSGNTIYF. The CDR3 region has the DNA TGTGCCAGCAGCTACACGTCGAGCTCTGGAAACACCATATATTTT.

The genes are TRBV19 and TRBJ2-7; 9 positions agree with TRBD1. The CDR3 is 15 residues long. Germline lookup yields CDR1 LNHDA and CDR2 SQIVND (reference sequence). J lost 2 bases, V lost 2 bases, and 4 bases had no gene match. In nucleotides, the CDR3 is TGTGCCAGTAGTATACCGGGACAGGGCCCCTACGAGCAGTACTTC. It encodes CASSIPGQGPYEQYF.

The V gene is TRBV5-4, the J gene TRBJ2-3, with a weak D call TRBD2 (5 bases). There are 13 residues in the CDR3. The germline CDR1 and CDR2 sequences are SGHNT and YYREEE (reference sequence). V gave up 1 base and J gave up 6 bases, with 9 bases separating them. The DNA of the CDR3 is TGTGCCAGCAGCTTGAGCGGCGGGGATACGCAGTATTTT. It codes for CASSLSGGDTQYF.

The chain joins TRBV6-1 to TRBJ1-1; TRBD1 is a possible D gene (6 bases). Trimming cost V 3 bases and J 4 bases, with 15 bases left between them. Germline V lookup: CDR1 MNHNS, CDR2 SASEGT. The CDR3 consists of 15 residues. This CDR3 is CASSDPGTLGTEAFF. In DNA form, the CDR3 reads TGTGCCAGCAGTGACCCCGGGACATTGGGCACTGAAGCTTTCTTT.

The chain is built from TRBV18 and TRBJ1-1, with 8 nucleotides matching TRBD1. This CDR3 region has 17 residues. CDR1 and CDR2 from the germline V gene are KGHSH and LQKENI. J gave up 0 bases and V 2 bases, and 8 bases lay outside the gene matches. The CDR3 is CASSPYNTGGMNTEAFF. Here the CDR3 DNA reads TGTGCCAGCTCACCATATAATACAGGGGGTATGAACACTGAAGCTTTCTTT. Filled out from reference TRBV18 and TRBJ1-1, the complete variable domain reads NAGVMQNPRHLVRRRGQEARLRCSPMKGHSHVYWYRQLPEEGLKFMVYLQKENIIDESGMPKERFSAEFPKEGPSILRIQQVVRGDSAAYFCASSPYNTGGMNTEAFFGQGTRLTVV.

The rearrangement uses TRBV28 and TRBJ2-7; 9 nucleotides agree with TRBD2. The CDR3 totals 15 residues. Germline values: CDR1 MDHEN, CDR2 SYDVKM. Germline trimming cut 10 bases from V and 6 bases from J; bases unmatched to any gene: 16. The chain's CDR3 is CANSSAAGGPREQYF. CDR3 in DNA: TGTGCCAACTCGTCAGCCGCGGGAGGGCCGCGCGAGCAGTACTTC.

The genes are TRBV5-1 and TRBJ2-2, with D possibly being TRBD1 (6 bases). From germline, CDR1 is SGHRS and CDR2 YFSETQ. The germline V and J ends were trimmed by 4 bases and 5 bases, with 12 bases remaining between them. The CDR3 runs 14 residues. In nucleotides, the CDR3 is TGCGCCAGCAGCATAAGGGGGTCGACCGGGGAGCTGTTTTTT. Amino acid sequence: CASSIRGSTGELFF.

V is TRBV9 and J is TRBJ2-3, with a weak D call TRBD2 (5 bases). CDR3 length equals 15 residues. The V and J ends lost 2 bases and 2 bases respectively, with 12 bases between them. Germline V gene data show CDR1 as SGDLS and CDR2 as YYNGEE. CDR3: CASSVFGGSTDTQYF. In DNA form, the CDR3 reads TGTGCCAGCAGCGTCTTTGGAGGTTCCACAGATACGCAGTATTTT.